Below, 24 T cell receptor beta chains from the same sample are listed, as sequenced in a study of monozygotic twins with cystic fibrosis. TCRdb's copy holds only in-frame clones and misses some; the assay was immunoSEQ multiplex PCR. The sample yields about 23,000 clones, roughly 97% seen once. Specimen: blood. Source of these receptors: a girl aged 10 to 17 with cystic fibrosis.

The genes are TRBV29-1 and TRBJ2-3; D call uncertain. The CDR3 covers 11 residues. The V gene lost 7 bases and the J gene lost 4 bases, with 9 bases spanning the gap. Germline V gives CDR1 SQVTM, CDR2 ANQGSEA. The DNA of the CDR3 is TGCAGCGCCATGAGTGCAGATACGCAGTATTTT. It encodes CSAMSADTQYF.

CDR3 sequence: CASSLTPGQGAGTYEQYF. In DNA, the CDR3 is TGTGCCAGCAGCTTGACTCCGGGACAGGGGGCAGGCACCTACGAGCAGTACTTC. The gene calls are TRBV5-6 and TRBJ2-7, with 12 positions matching TRBD1. This CDR3 contains 18 residues. The V segment lost 1 base and the J segment 2 bases; nucleotides outside the gene matches: 10. Looked up from germline, CDR1 is SGHDT and CDR2 is YYEEEE.

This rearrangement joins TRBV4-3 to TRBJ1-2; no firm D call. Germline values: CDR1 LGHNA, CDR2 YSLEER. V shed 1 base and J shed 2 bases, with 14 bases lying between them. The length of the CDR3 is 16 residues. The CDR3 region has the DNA TGCGCCAGCAGCCAAGCAGATGCGGGAAGGAACTATGGCTACACCTTC. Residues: CASSQADAGRNYGYTF.

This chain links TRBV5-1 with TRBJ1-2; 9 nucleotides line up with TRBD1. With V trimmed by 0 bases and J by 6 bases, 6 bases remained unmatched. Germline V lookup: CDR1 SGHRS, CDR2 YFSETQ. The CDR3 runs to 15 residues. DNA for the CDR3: TGCGCCAGCAGCTTGGGGGACAGGGACGTAGATGGCTACACCTTC. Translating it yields CASSLGDRDVDGYTF.

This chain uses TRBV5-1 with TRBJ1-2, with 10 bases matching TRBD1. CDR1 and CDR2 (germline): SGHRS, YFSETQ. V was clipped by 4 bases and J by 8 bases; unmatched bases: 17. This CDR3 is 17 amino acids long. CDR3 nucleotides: TGCGCCAGCAGCCCCGGACCAACCACCGGGACAGGGGTCGGCTACACCTTC. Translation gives CASSPGPTTGTGVGYTF.

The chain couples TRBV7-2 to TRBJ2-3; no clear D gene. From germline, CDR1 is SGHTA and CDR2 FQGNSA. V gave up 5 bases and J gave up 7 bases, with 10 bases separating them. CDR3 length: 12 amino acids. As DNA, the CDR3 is TGTGCCAGCAGCGCACGACAAAATACGCAGTATTTT. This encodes CASSARQNTQYF. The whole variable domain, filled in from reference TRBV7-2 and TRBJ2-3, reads GAGVSQSPSNKVTEKGKDVELRCDPISGHTALYWYRQSLGQGLEFLIYFQGNSAPDKSGLPSDRFSAERTGGSVSTLTIQRTQQEDSAVYLCASSARQNTQYFGPGTRLTVL.

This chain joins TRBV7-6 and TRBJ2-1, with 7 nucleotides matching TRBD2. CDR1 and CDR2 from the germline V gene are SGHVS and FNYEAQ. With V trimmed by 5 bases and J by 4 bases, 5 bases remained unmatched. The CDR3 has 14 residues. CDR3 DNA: TGTGCCAGCAGCGGGCTAGCGGCATACAATGAGCAGTTCTTC. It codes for CASSGLAAYNEQFF.

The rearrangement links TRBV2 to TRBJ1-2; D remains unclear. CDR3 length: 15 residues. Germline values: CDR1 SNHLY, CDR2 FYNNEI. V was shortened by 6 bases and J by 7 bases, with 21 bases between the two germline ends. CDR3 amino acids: CASSTSGGSVGGYTF. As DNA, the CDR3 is TGTGCCAGCAGCACTTCTGGAGGTTCCGTCGGTGGCTACACCTTC.

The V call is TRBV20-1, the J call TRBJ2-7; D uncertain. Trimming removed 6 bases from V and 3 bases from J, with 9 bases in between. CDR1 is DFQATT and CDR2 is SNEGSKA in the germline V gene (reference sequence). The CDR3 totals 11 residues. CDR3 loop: CSAIQVYEQYF. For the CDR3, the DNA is TGCAGTGCCATCCAAGTCTACGAGCAGTACTTC.

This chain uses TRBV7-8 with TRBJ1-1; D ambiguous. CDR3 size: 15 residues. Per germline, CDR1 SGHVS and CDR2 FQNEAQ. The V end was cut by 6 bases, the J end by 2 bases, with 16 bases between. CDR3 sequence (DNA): TGTGCCAGCAGAGAAGATGCCGTTCAAAACACTGAAGCTTTCTTT. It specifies CASREDAVQNTEAFF.

CDR3 sequence: CASSQDPAGSGDSPLHF. Written as DNA, the CDR3 is TGCGCCAGCAGCCAAGATCCTGCCGGCTCCGGGGATTCACCCCTCCACTTT. The chain couples TRBV4-3 to TRBJ1-6, with D unclear. In germline, CDR1 is LGHNA, CDR2 YSLEER. V gave up 0 bases and J gave up 8 bases, with 17 bases separating them. This CDR3 contains 17 residues.

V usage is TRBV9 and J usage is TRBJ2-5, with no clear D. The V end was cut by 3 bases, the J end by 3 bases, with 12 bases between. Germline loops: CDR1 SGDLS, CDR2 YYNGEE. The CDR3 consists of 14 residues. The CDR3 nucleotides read TGTGCCAGCAGCGAAGACTTGATAAAAGAGACCCAGTACTTC. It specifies CASSEDLIKETQYF.

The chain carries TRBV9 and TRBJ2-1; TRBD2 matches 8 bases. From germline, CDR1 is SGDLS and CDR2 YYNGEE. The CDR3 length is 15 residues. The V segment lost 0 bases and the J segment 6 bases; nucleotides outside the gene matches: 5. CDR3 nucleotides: TGTGCCAGCAGCGTAGCAGCGGGAGTGAGCAATGAGCAGTTCTTC. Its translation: CASSVAAGVSNEQFF.

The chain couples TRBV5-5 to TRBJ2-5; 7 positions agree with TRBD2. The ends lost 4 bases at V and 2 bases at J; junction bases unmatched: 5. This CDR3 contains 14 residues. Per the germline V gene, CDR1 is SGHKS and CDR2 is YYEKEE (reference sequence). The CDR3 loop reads CASSRTSVQETQYF. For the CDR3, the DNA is TGTGCCAGCAGCAGAACTAGCGTTCAAGAGACCCAGTACTTC.

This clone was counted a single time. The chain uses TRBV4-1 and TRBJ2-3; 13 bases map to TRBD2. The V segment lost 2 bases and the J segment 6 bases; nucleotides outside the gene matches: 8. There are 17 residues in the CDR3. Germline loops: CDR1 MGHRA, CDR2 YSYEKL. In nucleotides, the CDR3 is TGCGCCAGCAGCCAATCCTGGACTAGCGGGAGTAGGGATACGCAGTATTTT. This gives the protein CASSQSWTSGSRDTQYF.

CDR3 nucleotide sequence: TGTGCCAGCACTCAGCGGGAGGGCGGTCAAGAGACCCAGTACTTC. Encoded protein: CASTQREGGQETQYF. The rearrangement links TRBV9 to TRBJ2-5; 10 nucleotides match TRBD2. Looked up from germline, CDR1 is SGDLS and CDR2 is YYNGEE. The CDR3 is made up of 15 amino acids. J was trimmed by 2 bases and V by 6 bases; bases with no gene match: 7.

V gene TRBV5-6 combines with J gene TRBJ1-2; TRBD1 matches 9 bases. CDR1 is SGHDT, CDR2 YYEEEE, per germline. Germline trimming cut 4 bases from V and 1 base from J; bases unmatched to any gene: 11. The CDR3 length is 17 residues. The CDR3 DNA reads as TGTGCCAGCAGCCCCGGGACAGGGTTAATACGTAACTATGGCTACACCTTC. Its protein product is CASSPGTGLIRNYGYTF.

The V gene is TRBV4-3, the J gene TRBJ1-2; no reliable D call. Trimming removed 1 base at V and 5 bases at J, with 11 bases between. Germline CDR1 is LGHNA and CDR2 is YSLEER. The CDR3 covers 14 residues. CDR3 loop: CASSQGLQSYGYTF. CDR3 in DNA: TGCGCCAGCAGCCAAGGTCTCCAATCATATGGCTACACCTTC.

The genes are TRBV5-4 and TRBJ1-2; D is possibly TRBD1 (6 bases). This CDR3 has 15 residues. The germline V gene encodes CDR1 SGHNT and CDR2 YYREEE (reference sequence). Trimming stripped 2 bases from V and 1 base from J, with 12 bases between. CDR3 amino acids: CASSLGGTNNYGYTF. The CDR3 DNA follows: TGTGCCAGCAGCTTAGGGGGGACTAATAACTATGGCTACACCTTC.

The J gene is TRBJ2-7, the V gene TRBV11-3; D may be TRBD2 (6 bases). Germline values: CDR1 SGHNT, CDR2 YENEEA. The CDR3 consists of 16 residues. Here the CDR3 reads CASSFGLQAPTHPFLV. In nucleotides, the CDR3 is TGTGCCAGCAGCTTCGGACTACAGGCCCCCACACATCCCTTTCTCGTC.

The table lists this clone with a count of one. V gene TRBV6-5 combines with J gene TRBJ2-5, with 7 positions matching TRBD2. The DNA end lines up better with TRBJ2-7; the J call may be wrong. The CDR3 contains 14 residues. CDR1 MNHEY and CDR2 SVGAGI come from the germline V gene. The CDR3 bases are TGTGCCAGCAGCAAAGCGGGATTCGGCTACGAGCAGTACTTC. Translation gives CASSKAGFGYEQYF.

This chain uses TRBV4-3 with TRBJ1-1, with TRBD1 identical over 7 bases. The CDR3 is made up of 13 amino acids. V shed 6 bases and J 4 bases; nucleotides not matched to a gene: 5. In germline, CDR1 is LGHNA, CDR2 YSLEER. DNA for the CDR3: TGCGCCAGCAGTCTGACAGGGCTCACTGAAGCTTTCTTT. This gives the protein CASSLTGLTEAFF.

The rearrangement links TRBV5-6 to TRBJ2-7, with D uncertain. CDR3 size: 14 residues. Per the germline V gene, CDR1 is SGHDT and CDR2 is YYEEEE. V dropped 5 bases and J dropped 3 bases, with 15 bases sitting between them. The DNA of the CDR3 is TGTGCCAGCAGTTCAGGTACAGAATACTACGAGCAGTACGTC. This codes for CASSSGTEYYEQYV.

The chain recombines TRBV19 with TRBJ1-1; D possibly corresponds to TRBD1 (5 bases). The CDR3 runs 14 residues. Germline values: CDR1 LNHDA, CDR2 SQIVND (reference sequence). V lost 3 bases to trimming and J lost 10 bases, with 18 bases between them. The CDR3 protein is CASSIIGGGGVAFF. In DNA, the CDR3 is TGTGCCAGTAGTATCATCGGCGGGGGGGGAGTAGCTTTCTTT.